This TCR beta chain derives from a study of shared clonotypes between healthy human individuals. Findings of the study overall: Investigators expected sequencing depth to affect clonotype sharing among donors. Memory subsets had estimated richness that was generally smaller than that of naive subsets.

Naive CD8 cells were CD45RO-negative, positively selected for CCR7, excluding terminally differentiated effector memory CD45RA+ cells. Every one of the donors was a Caucasian adult that lived in Nashville, Tennessee. Germline CDR1 and CDR2: MDHEN and SYDVKM. The CDR3 is 14 amino acids. V lost 3 bases to trimming and J lost 2 bases, with 11 bases between them. Produced via immunoSEQ multiplex PCR; TCRdb's table is partial and in-frame only. The sample gives about 2.1 million clones, about 94% of which show up once; 1.5% to 2% is in the top ten. Details on this clone: Its target is not known.

The sequence was collected from a man aged 18 to 30 in good health. Some clones in this sample may be carry-over from other donors' samples. The source material was naive CD8+ T cells from PBMCs. The V call is TRBV28, the J call TRBJ2-7; D call uncertain. The CDR3 region is CASSFRQSAYEQYF. The CDR3, as DNA: TGTGCCAGCAGTTTCCGACAAAGTGCCTACGAGCAGTACTTC.